This is a list of T cell receptor beta chains from one sample in a study of control samples from healthy donors and cancer patients. TCRdb's table, derived via immunoSEQ multiplex PCR, lists solely in-frame clones and lacks some. This table has about 150,000 clones, over 90% appearing once. The material sequenced was blood. The receptors shown here come from a man in his fifties in good health. The CDR3 runs from the conserved cysteine through the conserved F or W. Fields, in order: D gene, clone size, V gene, J gene, CDR3 protein, CDR3 DNA. A D gene is named only where the DNA matches it firmly. Some rows mark clone size as missing; the rest say once, few, many or name a class of expanded clone.

NA	NA	TRBV5-1	TRBJ2-5	CASSYDRTSETQYF	TGCGCCAGCAGCTATGATCGGACCTCGGAGACCCAGTACTTC
TRBD1	once	TRBV19	TRBJ1-2	CASKTPGQNYGYTF	TGTGCCAGTAAGACTCCGGGACAGAACTATGGCTACACCTTC
NA	NA	TRBV3-1/TRBV3-2	TRBJ2-3	CASSQEGRGRADTQYF	TGTGCCAGCAGCCAAGAGGGCAGGGGGAGGGCAGATACGCAGTATTTT
NA	NA	TRBV6-1	TRBJ2-3	CASSEAGQINF	TGTGCCAGCAGTGAGGCGGGACAGATCAATTTT
TRBD1	NA	TRBV4-1	TRBJ1-1	CASRWGQGNTEAFF	TGCGCCAGCAGATGGGGACAGGGGAACACTGAAGCTTTCTTT
NA	NA	TRBV6-5	TRBJ1-1	CASRRTANTEAFF	TGTGCCAGCAGGCGGACAGCGAACACTGAAGCTTTCTTT
NA	NA	TRBV28	TRBJ1-3	CASGPGRAGNTIYF	TGTGCCAGCGGCCCCGGGAGGGCGGGAAACACCATATATTTT
NA	NA	TRBV6-5	TRBJ2-7	CASRLAQGTYEQYF	TGTGCCAGCAGGTTGGCACAGGGAACCTACGAGCAGTACTTC
TRBD2	NA	TRBV7-2	TRBJ2-1	CASSEKTSRRLEQFF	TGTGCCAGCAGCGAAAAGACTAGCAGGCGTCTTGAGCAGTTCTTC
NA	NA	TRBV6-4	TRBJ2-1	CASMTRRFVRDNEQFF	TGTGCCAGCATGACTAGAAGATTTGTTCGTGACAATGAGCAGTTCTTC
NA	NA	TRBV5-1	TRBJ1-4	CASSPESGGGWEKLFF	TGCGCCAGCAGCCCAGAGTCGGGCGGCGGGTGGGAAAAACTGTTTTTT
TRBD1	NA	TRBV29-1	TRBJ2-2	CSVVLTGDNTGELFF	TGCAGCGTTGTTCTGACAGGGGATAACACCGGGGAGCTGTTTTTT
NA	once	TRBV3-1/TRBV3-2	TRBJ2-2	CASKVSTGELFF	TGTGCCAGCAAGGTTAGCACCGGGGAGCTGTTTTTT
NA	NA	TRBV5-5	TRBJ2-2	CASSLAQGKSGELFF	TGTGCCAGCAGCTTGGCGCAGGGTAAATCTGGGGAGCTGTTTTTT
NA	NA	TRBV10-3	TRBJ2-7	CAISLNGYEQYF	TGTGCCATCAGCTTAAACGGTTACGAGCAGTACTTC